This T cell receptor beta chain was captured in a study of metastatic and nonmetastatic thyroid tumors. Thyroid surgery had not been preceded by any treatment in any patient. Trimming took 5 bases from V and 3 from J; bases not matched to a gene: 6. CDR1 and CDR2 (germline): SNHLY, FYNNEI. The CDR3 length is 16 residues. TCRdb re-clonotyped the PCR reads through MiXCR. The table records 4,500 or so clones, around 30% of them present only once. This chain joins TRBV2 and TRBJ2-1; TRBD2 matches at 11 bases. The sequence came from a male donor with papillary thyroid cancer or a benign thyroid nodule (not recorded which). Some clones in this sample may be carry-over from other donors' samples. Material: adjacent normal tissue. The CDR3 protein is CASSSRLAGFYNEQFF. The CDR3 DNA reads TGTGCCAGCAGTTCCAGACTAGCGGGATTCTACAATGAGCAGTTCTTC.